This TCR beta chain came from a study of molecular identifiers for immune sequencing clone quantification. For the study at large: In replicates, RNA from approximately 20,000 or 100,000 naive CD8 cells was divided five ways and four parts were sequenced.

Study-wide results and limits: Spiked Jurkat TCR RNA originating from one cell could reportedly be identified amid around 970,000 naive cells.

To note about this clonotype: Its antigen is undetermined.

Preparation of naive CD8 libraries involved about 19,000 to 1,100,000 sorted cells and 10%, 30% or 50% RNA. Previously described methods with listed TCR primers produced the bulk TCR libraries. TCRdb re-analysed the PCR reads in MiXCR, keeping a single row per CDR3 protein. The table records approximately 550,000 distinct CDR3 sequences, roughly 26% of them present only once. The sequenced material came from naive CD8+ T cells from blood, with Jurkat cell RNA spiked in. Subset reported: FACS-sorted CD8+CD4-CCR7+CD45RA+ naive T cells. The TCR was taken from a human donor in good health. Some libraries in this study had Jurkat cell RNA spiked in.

CDR3 protein: CSARKMGDRGPQETQYF. The CDR3 DNA sequence: TGCAGTGCTAGAAAGATGGGGGACAGGGGGCCTCAAGAGACCCAGTACTTC. The chain joins TRBV20-1 to TRBJ2-5, with 12 bases fitting TRBD1. This CDR3 region has 17 residues. With V trimmed by 2 bases and J by 2 bases, 9 bases remained unmatched. The V gene's germline CDR1 is DFQATT and CDR2 SNEGSKA (reference sequence).